One and the same sample provided the 32 T cell receptor beta chains below, sequenced in a study of CD8+ T cells in alopecia areata. RNA was isolated and reverse transcribed to cDNA, the sequencing template. TCRdb keeps only in-frame clones here, not all; method: immunoSEQ multiplex PCR. The sample has some 190,000 clones; roughly three fifths are singletons. Noted treatment: oral pan-JAK inhibitor, 5-10 mg twice daily. This specimen consisted of CD4+ T cells sorted from blood, obtained at week 4, from a patient treated with tofacitinib. The receptor source for this set is a human donor with alopecia areata.

The chain recombines TRBV12-2 with TRBJ2-7; the table's TRBD1 call for D was not verified on the DNA. TRBV12-2 is a pseudogene. This CDR3 is built from 14 residues. The CDR3 region is CASRLPNPAYEQYF. CDR3 DNA sequence: TGTGCAAGTCGCTTACCCAATCCAGCCTACGAGCAGTACTTC.

The chain uses TRBV9 and TRBJ1-4; 8 nucleotides agree with TRBD1. V lost 2 bases and J lost 7; bases outside the gene matches: 7. The germline V gene encodes CDR1 SGDLS and CDR2 YYNGEE. CDR3 length: 15 amino acids. CDR3 sequence (DNA): TGTGCCAGCAGCGTTGGACAGGGTGCTCGTGAAAAACTGTTTTTT. It is translated as CASSVGQGAREKLFF.

V gene TRBV29-1 combines with J gene TRBJ2-7; D might be TRBD2 (6 bases). V was cut by 4 bases and J by 5 bases, with 24 bases left in between. The CDR3 runs to 16 residues. Germline V lookup: CDR1 SQVTM, CDR2 ANQGSEA. In DNA, the CDR3 is TGCAGCGTTGGGGACCCAGGGAGAGGGACTTCGGACGAGCAGTACTTC. Its protein is CSVGDPGRGTSDEQYF.

This clone was counted a few times. CDR3 sequence reads: CATGATDRGNNEQFF. The CDR3 DNA is TGTGCCACGGGCGCTACGGACAGGGGGAACAATGAGCAGTTCTTC. The chain is built from TRBV10-3 and TRBJ2-1; 10 positions agree with TRBD1. This CDR3 region has 15 residues. The trim removed 10 bases at V and 5 bases at J, leaving 11 bases unmatched. Per germline, CDR1 ENHRY and CDR2 SYGVKD.

CDR3 residues: CSVGGTSGRLAKNIQYF. The CDR3 DNA sequence: TGCAGCGTTGGAGGGACTAGCGGGAGGTTGGCCAAAAACATTCAGTACTTC. This chain uses TRBV29-1 with TRBJ2-4; the match to TRBD2 covers 15 bases. This CDR3 spans 17 amino acids. The V gene end was trimmed by 4 bases and the J gene end by 1 base; junction bases not matched to a gene: 5. The germline V gene encodes CDR1 SQVTM and CDR2 ANQGSEA.

The V and J genes are TRBV30 and TRBJ1-5; no definite D call. Trimming removed 2 bases at V and 3 bases at J, with 17 bases between. The CDR3 loop spans 16 amino acids. In germline, CDR1 is GTSNPN, CDR2 SVGIG (reference sequence). The DNA for the CDR3 is TGTGCCTGGAGTCTCATTGGCCCCAGGACCAATCAGCCCCAGCATTTT. Its translation: CAWSLIGPRTNQPQHF. Full variable domain (outside the CDR3, taken from reference TRBV30 and TRBJ1-5): SQTIHQWPATLVQPVGSPLSLECTVEGTSNPNLYWYRQAAGRGLQLLFYSVGIGQISSEVPQNLSASRPQDRQFILSSKKLLLSDSGFYLCAWSLIGPRTNQPQHFGDGTRLSIL.

V and J are TRBV10-3 and TRBJ1-2; no definite D call. The CDR3 spans 14 residues. Germline V gene sequence: CDR1 ENHRY, CDR2 SYGVKD. Trimming took off 3 bases at V and 4 bases at J, with 12 bases between the two ends. The CDR3, as DNA: TGTGCCATCAGTGAATTGGCAGACCTCTATGGCTACACCTTC. This sequence encodes CAISELADLYGYTF.

The CDR3 coding sequence is TGTGCCAGCTCCGACGGAAACATTCAGTACTTC. This encodes CASSDGNIQYF. This chain joins TRBV5-6 and TRBJ2-4; D is unresolved. Per the germline V gene, CDR1 is SGHDT and CDR2 is YYEEEE. Trimming removed 7 bases at V and 6 bases at J, with 8 bases between. The length of the CDR3 is 11 residues.

As for this clone: One junction end disagrees with the germline gene, perhaps due to a read error. V gene TRBV15 combines with J gene TRBJ1-4; no reliable D call. This CDR3 comprises 12 residues. The V gene's germline CDR1 is LNHNV and CDR2 YYDKDF (reference sequence). DNA of the CDR3: TGTGCCACCAGCCGAGATGGGGAAAAACTGTTTTTT. Its protein is CATSRDGEKLFF.

The J gene is TRBJ2-2, the V gene TRBV19; D unclear. This CDR3 has 14 amino acids. The V end lost 6 bases, the J end lost 5 bases, and 13 bases lay between the germline ends. Germline V gene sequence: CDR1 LNHDA, CDR2 SQIVND (reference sequence). CDR3 nucleotides: TGTGCCAGTAGCGTAAGAGCACAGACCGGGGAGCTGTTTTTT. It encodes CASSVRAQTGELFF.

The chain carries TRBV6-5 and TRBJ2-5, with D perhaps matching TRBD2 (6 bases). V shed 2 bases and J shed 1 base, with 11 bases lying between them. Looked up from germline, CDR1 is MNHEY and CDR2 is SVGAGI. CDR3 size: 15 residues. In nucleotides, the CDR3 is TGTGCCAGCAGTTACGCTAGCGCGACCCAAGAGACCCAGTACTTC. It specifies CASSYASATQETQYF.

The chain uses TRBV7-9 and TRBJ2-3; TRBD2 matches 10 bases. The CDR3 is 15 amino acids. J gave up 0 bases and V 5 bases, and 2 bases lay outside the gene matches. CDR1 is SEHNR and CDR2 is FQNEAQ in the germline V gene (reference sequence). The CDR3 here is CASSLSGRSTDTQYF. The CDR3, as DNA: TGTGCCAGCAGCCTTAGCGGGAGGAGCACAGATACGCAGTATTTT.

There are a few counts of this clone. The chain couples TRBV30 to TRBJ2-5; unclear D gene. The CDR3 is made up of 13 amino acids. Trimming removed 2 bases from V and 4 bases from J, with 11 bases in between. CDR1 is GTSNPN, CDR2 SVGIG, per germline (reference sequence). Written as DNA, the CDR3 is TGTGCCTGGAGTTACCCATTTGGAGAGACCCAGTACTTC. Amino acids: CAWSYPFGETQYF.

The chain has TRBV29-1 and TRBJ2-3; 7 nucleotides align to TRBD2. Germline trimming cut 5 bases from V and 3 bases from J; bases unmatched to any gene: 8. The germline gives CDR1 SQVTM, CDR2 ANQGSEA. CDR3 length: 14 amino acids. CDR3 nucleotide sequence: TGCAGCGTTTCCGCGGGAGCCCGAACAGATACGCAGTATTTT. Translating it yields CSVSAGARTDTQYF.

The chain employs TRBV5-5 and TRBJ2-5, with D perhaps matching TRBD1 (6 bases). The germline V and J ends were trimmed by 4 bases and 4 bases, with 14 bases remaining between them. Germline values: CDR1 SGHKS, CDR2 YYEKEE (reference sequence). The CDR3 has 14 residues. CDR3 in amino acids: CASSKGRGPETQYF. The CDR3, as DNA: TGTGCCAGCAGCAAGGGCAGGGGTCCAGAGACCCAGTACTTC.

The chain uses TRBV6-5 and TRBJ2-2; TRBD2 aligns across 14 bases. V trimming: 5 bases; J trimming: 6 bases; junction bases outside the gene matches: 2. CDR3 length: 15 residues. The germline CDR1 and CDR2 sequences are MNHEY and SVGAGI. The CDR3 protein is CASSRGLAGAGELFF. For the CDR3, the DNA is TGTGCCAGCAGTCGGGGACTAGCGGGAGCCGGGGAGCTGTTTTTT.

The chain couples TRBV5-1 to TRBJ2-1; D gene uncertain. This CDR3 contains 15 residues. Trimming took 3 bases from V and 0 from J, leaving 10 bases between them. Germline-derived CDR1 and CDR2 are SGHRS and YFSETQ. CDR3 coding DNA: TGCGCCAGCAGCTCGTTAGGAACCTCCTACAATGAGCAGTTCTTC. Amino acid sequence: CASSSLGTSYNEQFF.

This chain uses TRBV6-1 with TRBJ1-3; tentative D call: TRBD1 (5 bases). This CDR3 comprises 11 residues. Germline values: CDR1 MNHNS, CDR2 SASEGT. V was cut by 11 bases and J by 2 bases, with 7 bases left in between. The CDR3 spells CAGAAGNTIYF. In DNA, the CDR3 is TGTGCCGGGGCTGCTGGAAACACCATATATTTT.

This chain links TRBV9 with TRBJ1-1; TRBD1 matches at 9 bases. The germline gives CDR1 SGDLS, CDR2 YYNGEE. Unmatched junction bases numbered 5, after V lost 4 bases and J lost 4 bases. The CDR3 has 14 residues. Here the CDR3 reads CASSHTGGFTEAFF. The CDR3 DNA sequence: TGTGCCAGCAGCCATACAGGGGGCTTCACTGAAGCTTTCTTT.

The V gene is TRBV29-1, the J gene TRBJ2-3, with a tentative D call TRBD2 (5 bases). Per the germline V gene, CDR1 is SQVTM and CDR2 is ANQGSEA. Between the trimmed V and J ends, which lost 7 bases and 2 bases, there was a span of 13 bases. This CDR3 is built from 13 residues. The CDR3 sequence is CSARGVNTDTQYF. Here the CDR3 DNA reads TGCAGCGCACGGGGTGTGAACACAGATACGCAGTATTTT.

This rearrangement joins TRBV11-2 to TRBJ2-1, with a weak D call TRBD1 (6 bases). Germline V gene data show CDR1 as SGHAT and CDR2 as FQNNGV. V was trimmed by 1 base and J by 0 bases, leaving 10 bases between them. The CDR3 has 16 amino acids. Here the CDR3 DNA reads TGTGCCAGCAGCTTAGTAGAGGACAGCTCCTACAATGAGCAGTTCTTC. Protein sequence: CASSLVEDSSYNEQFF.

The V gene is TRBV7-2, the J gene TRBJ1-1; maybe TRBD1 (5 bases). Per the germline V gene, CDR1 is SGHTA and CDR2 is FQGNSA. The germline V and J ends were trimmed by 8 bases and 5 bases, with 15 bases remaining between them. The CDR3 runs to 13 residues. The CDR3 DNA reads as TGTGCCAGCTGTCGTCCTGGGGGAACTGAAGCTTTCTTT. Encoded protein: CASCRPGGTEAFF.

The sample holds a few counts of this clone. The rearrangement uses TRBV29-1 and TRBJ2-3, with TRBD2 matching 7 bases. CDR1 and CDR2 (germline): SQVTM, ANQGSEA. The V segment lost 3 bases and the J segment 1 base; nucleotides outside the gene matches: 4. There are 14 residues in the CDR3. CDR3 sequence (DNA): TGCAGCGTTGAGGCGGGAGATGGCACAGATACGCAGTATTTT. Translating it yields CSVEAGDGTDTQYF.

This chain links TRBV11-2 with TRBJ2-7; no definite D call. Germline V gene data show CDR1 as SGHAT and CDR2 as FQNNGV. This CDR3 comprises 12 residues. V lost 5 bases to trimming and J lost 2 bases, with 7 bases between them. The CDR3 loop is CASSPDTYEQYF. CDR3 nucleotides: TGTGCCAGCAGCCCTGATACCTACGAGCAGTACTTC.

In its sample, this clone was seen a few times. The chain employs TRBV30 and TRBJ2-2; D gene unclear. CDR3 length: 12 residues. V was trimmed by 3 bases and J by 4 bases, leaving 6 bases between them. Germline V gene lookup returns CDR1 GTSNPN and CDR2 SVGIG (reference sequence). This chain's CDR3 is CAWRTVTGELFF. For the CDR3, the DNA is TGTGCCTGGAGGACTGTCACCGGGGAGCTGTTTTTT. The entire variable domain, with the rest obtained from reference TRBV30 and TRBJ2-2, is as follows: SQTIHQWPATLVQPVGSPLSLECTVEGTSNPNLYWYRQAAGRGLQLLFYSVGIGQISSEVPQNLSASRPQDRQFILSSKKLLLSDSGFYLCAWRTVTGELFFGEGSRLTVL.

This clone has just one count. The chain is built from TRBV7-7 and TRBJ2-5; D possibly matches TRBD1 or TRBD2 (5 bases each). Germline V gives CDR1 SSHAT, CDR2 FNYEAQ (reference sequence). This CDR3 has 15 residues. The V gene lost 4 bases and the J gene lost 5 bases, with 17 bases spanning the gap. The CDR3 bases are TGTGCCAGCAGCTCGTCTGGGGGTTTTGGGGAGACCCAGTACTTC. This encodes CASSSSGGFGETQYF.

The V gene is TRBV29-1, the J gene TRBJ1-1; possible D gene TRBD1, 6 bases. The CDR3 is 13 residues long. Germline CDR1 SQVTM, CDR2 ANQGSEA. Trimming cost V 6 bases and J 3 bases, with 14 bases left between them. CDR3 coding DNA: TGCAGCGTCGCCCGACAGGCTGACACTGAAGCTTTCTTT. Amino acids: CSVARQADTEAFF.

This chain joins TRBV4-1 and TRBJ2-5; the D gene is possibly TRBD2 (7 bases). The V end lost 1 base, the J end lost 5 bases, and 11 bases lay between the germline ends. This CDR3 has 14 residues. CDR1 MGHRA and CDR2 YSYEKL come from the germline V gene. CDR3 amino acids: CASSQAGGRETQYF. CDR3 sequence (DNA): TGCGCCAGCAGCCAAGCGGGGGGCAGGGAGACCCAGTACTTC.

V is TRBV5-6 and J is TRBJ1-2; weak D call: TRBD1 (5 bases). The CDR3 contains 13 residues. CDR1 SGHDT and CDR2 YYEEEE come from the germline V gene. Trimming removed 5 bases from V and 4 bases from J, with 12 bases in between. CDR3 loop: CASREWGLYGYTF. In DNA form, the CDR3 reads TGTGCCAGCAGGGAATGGGGCCTCTATGGCTACACCTTC.

The rearrangement links TRBV25-1 to TRBJ2-6; TRBD2 might be the D (5 bases). This CDR3 has 16 amino acids. V was trimmed by 1 base and J by 0 bases, leaving 7 bases between them. Germline values: CDR1 MGHDK, CDR2 SYGVNS. The CDR3 region has the DNA TGTGCCAGCAGTGAATCGGGAATCTCTGGGGCCAACGTCCTGACTTTC. Protein product: CASSESGISGANVLTF.

The chain is built from TRBV28 and TRBJ1-2; D gene unclear. CDR3 length equals 13 residues. The germline V gene has CDR1 MDHEN and CDR2 SYDVKM. V lost 5 bases, J lost 4 bases, and 11 bases lay in between. The DNA for the CDR3 is TGTGCCAGCAGTGGCCGGTTAGGCTATGGCTACACCTTC. Amino acid sequence: CASSGRLGYGYTF.

This clone was seen more than once but under ten times. V usage is TRBV6-5 and J usage is TRBJ2-3; a weak D match, TRBD1 (5 bases). V was clipped by 2 bases and J by 4 bases, with 16 bases between them. The CDR3 has 16 residues. The germline gives CDR1 MNHEY, CDR2 SVGAGI. CDR3 loop: CASSYRGGRLSDTQYF. The CDR3 nucleotides read TGTGCCAGCAGTTACAGGGGCGGACGATTGTCAGATACGCAGTATTTT.